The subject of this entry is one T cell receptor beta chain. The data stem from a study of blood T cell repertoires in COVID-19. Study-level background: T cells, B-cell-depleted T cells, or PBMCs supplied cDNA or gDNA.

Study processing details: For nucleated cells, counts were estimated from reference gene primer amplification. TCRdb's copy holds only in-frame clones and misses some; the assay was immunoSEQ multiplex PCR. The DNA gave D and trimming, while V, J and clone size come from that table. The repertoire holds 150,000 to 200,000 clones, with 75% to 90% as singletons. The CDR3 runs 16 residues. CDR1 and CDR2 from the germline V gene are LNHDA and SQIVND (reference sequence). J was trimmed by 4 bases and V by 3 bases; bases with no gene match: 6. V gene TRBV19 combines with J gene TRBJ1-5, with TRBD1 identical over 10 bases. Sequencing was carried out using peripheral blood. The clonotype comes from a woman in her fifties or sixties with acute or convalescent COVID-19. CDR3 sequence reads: CASSILRTGGNQPQHF. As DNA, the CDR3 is TGTGCCAGTAGTATTCTTAGGACAGGGGGGAATCAGCCCCAGCATTTT.